A selection of T cell receptor beta chains follows, all from one sample in a study of cytomegalovirus exposure and HLA in healthy donors. Produced via immunoSEQ multiplex PCR; TCRdb's table is partial and in-frame only. The sample carries fewer than 200,000 clones, about 86% recorded once. The specimen sequenced was PBMCs. These receptors came from a young woman in good health and CMV-seronegative. Both conserved end residues are part of each CDR3. D genes are given only for firm matches. Size is omitted from some rows. Given values are once, few, many or a class for expanded clones.

j_call,clone_size,v_call,d_call,cdr3_nt,cdr3_aa
TRBJ2-3,NA,TRBV5-4,NA,TGTGCCAGCAAGGTAGGCCTAGCAGCCACAGATACGCAGTATTTT,CASKVGLAATDTQYF
TRBJ2-5,once,TRBV30,TRBD1,TGTGCCTGGGACAGGGGGTATTCGGAGACCCAGTACTTC,CAWDRGYSETQYF
TRBJ1-4,NA,TRBV5-1,TRBD1,TGCGCCAGCAGCTTGGCCGGGACAGGGAAGGAAAAACTGTTTTTT,CASSLAGTGKEKLFF
TRBJ2-7,NA,TRBV5-1,TRBD2,TGCGCCAGCAGCTTGGTCGCTAGCGGGGGGGCCTCCGAGCAGTACTTC,CASSLVASGGASEQYF
TRBJ2-7,NA,TRBV19,TRBD1,TGTGCCAGTAGCCCACCGGGACAGCCGATCTACGAGCAGTACTTC,CASSPPGQPIYEQYF
TRBJ1-4,NA,TRBV5-4,NA,TGTGCCAGCAGCATTACAGGGAGGGGCTTTGCAACTAATGAAAAACTGTTTTTT,CASSITGRGFATNEKLFF
TRBJ2-3,NA,TRBV7-2,TRBD2,TGTGCCAGCAGCTCACGTGGGACTAGCGGGAGGCCAGATACGCAGTATTTT,CASSSRGTSGRPDTQYF
TRBJ2-1,NA,TRBV19,TRBD2,TGTGCCAGTAGTATAGTTGGGACTAGCGGGGGCCGGTCCTACAATGAGCAGTTCTTC,CASSIVGTSGGRSYNEQFF
TRBJ2-7,NA,TRBV10-2,NA,TGCGCCACCATGCACAGGGCGCACGAGCAGTACTTC,CATMHRAHEQYF
TRBJ1-3,NA,TRBV4-3,NA,TGCGCCAGCAGCCAAGCAGACTATACAGGGATTTCAAACACCATATATTTT,CASSQADYTGISNTIYF
TRBJ1-5,NA,TRBV19,NA,TGTGCCAGTGGGGGGGCCACAGGAGTTAGCAATCAGCCCCAGCATTTT,CASGGATGVSNQPQHF
TRBJ2-7,NA,TRBV11-2,TRBD1,TGTGCCAGCAGCGTAGGGACAGGGCACCCCTACGAGCAGTACTTC,CASSVGTGHPYEQYF
TRBJ2-1,NA,TRBV5-5,NA,TGTGCCAGCAGCTTCGAGGTGGGGGGGGCCGATGAGCAGTTCTTC,CASSFEVGGADEQFF
TRBJ2-7,NA,TRBV4-1,TRBD2,TGCGCCAGCAGTCTTAATAGCGGGTACGAGCAGTACTTC,CASSLNSGYEQYF
TRBJ2-7,few,TRBV7-2,NA,TGTGCCAGCAGCTCGAGACAGGTCAGCTCCTACGAGCAGTACTTC,CASSSRQVSSYEQYF
TRBJ2-1,NA,TRBV5-1,NA,TGCGCCAGCAGCTTAGTAGTAAGCGGATACAATGAGCAGTTCTTC,CASSLVVSGYNEQFF
TRBJ2-7,NA,TRBV23-1,TRBD2,TGCGCCAGCAGTCCTCGACTAGCGGGAGAAAGCGAGCAGTACTTC,CASSPRLAGESEQYF
TRBJ1-1,NA,TRBV6-5,TRBD1,TGTGCCAGCAGTAGGACAGGGGTTCGGGGGACTGAAGCTTTCTTT,CASSRTGVRGTEAFF
TRBJ2-5,NA,TRBV9,TRBD1,TGTGCCAGCAGCGTAGATCCGGGACAGGCCCCTCAAGAGACCCAGTACTTC,CASSVDPGQAPQETQYF
TRBJ2-3,NA,TRBV5-1,NA,TGCGCCAGCAGCTTCTTAGATACGCAGTATTTT,CASSFLDTQYF
TRBJ2-4,NA,TRBV2,NA,TGTGCCAGCACCCCATGGGGCAGCCAAAACATTCAGTACTTC,CASTPWGSQNIQYF
TRBJ2-2,NA,TRBV7-2,NA,TGTGCCAGCAGCTTAGTCCAGGGTTCAAAGGACACCGGGGAGCTGTTTTTT,CASSLVQGSKDTGELFF
TRBJ1-6,NA,TRBV5-4,TRBD1,TGTGCCAGCAGCGCGACAGGGGTGGGGGATTCACCCCTCCACTTT,CASSATGVGDSPLHF
TRBJ2-2,NA,TRBV6-6,NA,TGTGCCAGCTTAACCGACAAGACCGGGGACACCGGGGAGCTGTTTTTT,CASLTDKTGDTGELFF
TRBJ1-1,few,TRBV6-5,NA,TGTGCCAGCAGTTACTCTTTCGTGAACACTGAAGCTTTCTTT,CASSYSFVNTEAFF
TRBJ1-4,NA,TRBV4-2,NA,TGTGCCAGCAGCCAATTTGGTCAAGGGGATGAAAAACTGTTTTTT,CASSQFGQGDEKLFF
TRBJ1-2,few,TRBV28,NA,TGTGCCAGCAGTTTAAAATGGGGCGGCTACACCTTC,CASSLKWGGYTF
TRBJ1-5,NA,TRBV6-1,NA,TGTGCCAGCTCGTATCAGCCCCAGCATTTT,CASSYQPQHF
TRBJ2-5,NA,TRBV28,NA,TGTGCCAGCTTTAACGGGGGCGGCGGGAGAGGTGCAGAGACCCAGTACTTC,CASFNGGGGRGAETQYF
TRBJ1-5,NA,TRBV6-1,TRBD1,TGTGCCAGCAGTGTAGGACAGGGCGATCAGCCCCAGCATTTT,CASSVGQGDQPQHF
TRBJ1-4,NA,TRBV6-5,NA,TGTGCCAGCAGTTACTCTGGGACTTTTGAAAAACTGTTTTTT,CASSYSGTFEKLFF
TRBJ2-3,NA,TRBV9,TRBD2,TGTGCCAGCAGCGGGGGGGGATTCAAGGGAGATACGCAGTATTTT,CASSGGGFKGDTQYF
TRBJ2-7,NA,TRBV7-9,TRBD2,TGTTCCAGCAGCCCGGCGACTAGCGGGGGGTCCTACGAGCAGTACTTC,CSSSPATSGGSYEQYF
TRBJ2-1,NA,TRBV5-4,TRBD2,TGTGCCAGCAGCCTCGGGACTAGCCAGCTGGGGATCAACAATGAGCAGTTCTTC,CASSLGTSQLGINNEQFF
TRBJ1-2,once,TRBV9,NA,TGTGCCGGCAGCCTCTCTATGGGGAGGGATGGCTACACCTTC,CAGSLSMGRDGYTF
TRBJ2-3,NA,TRBV29-1,TRBD2,TGCAGCGTTCGGGGGGTCCTAGCAGATACGCAGTATTTT,CSVRGVLADTQYF
TRBJ1-1,once,TRBV29-1,NA,TGCAGCGACACACCGGGTGACACTGAAGCTTTCTTT,CSDTPGDTEAFF
TRBJ2-7,NA,TRBV4-1,NA,TGCGCCAGCAGCCAAGTAGACACAACCTACGAGCAGTACTTC,CASSQVDTTYEQYF
TRBJ2-6,NA,TRBV28,NA,TGTGCCAGCAGCGAACAGTCCTCTGGGGCCAACGTCCTGACTTTC,CASSEQSSGANVLTF
TRBJ2-3,NA,TRBV11-2,TRBD1,TGTGCCAGCAGAATTTACAGGGGGGAGGCAGATACGCAGTATTTT,CASRIYRGEADTQYF
TRBJ1-6,NA,TRBV28,NA,TGTGCCAGCAGTTTGGGAGGGACGGCAGATTCACCCCTCCACTTT,CASSLGGTADSPLHF
TRBJ2-7,once,TRBV10-3,TRBD1,TGTGCCATCAGATCCGACAGGGCCTCCTACGAGCAGTACTTC,CAIRSDRASYEQYF
TRBJ1-6,once,TRBV28,NA,TGTGCCAGCACCCCCGGGGGTAATAATTCACCCCTCCACTTT,CASTPGGNNSPLHF
TRBJ1-2,once,TRBV28,NA,TGTGCCAGCATTATCCGTACAGGAGTAGGGGTTGGCTACACCTTC,CASIIRTGVGVGYTF
TRBJ1-5,NA,TRBV19,NA,TGTGCCAGTAGTAGAACACAGGGTGGCAATCAGCCCCAGCATTTT,CASSRTQGGNQPQHF
TRBJ2-2,NA,TRBV5-1,NA,TGCGCCAGCAGCTTGTCCGGGGCGAACACCGGGGAGCTGTTTTTT,CASSLSGANTGELFF
TRBJ2-6,NA,TRBV5-1,NA,TGCGCCAGCAGCTTGGACGGGATTAGCGCCAACGTCCTGACTTTC,CASSLDGISANVLTF
TRBJ2-7,NA,TRBV6-5,NA,TGTGCCAGCTCGGGGGACAGCTACTACGAGCAGTACTTC,CASSGDSYYEQYF
TRBJ2-3,NA,TRBV7-9,TRBD2,TGTGCCAGCAGCTCTGGGACTAGCGGAGAAGTCGATACGCAGTATTTT,CASSSGTSGEVDTQYF
TRBJ2-1,NA,TRBV14,NA,TGTGCCAGCAGCCAGAACCTAGACGATGAGCAGTTCTTC,CASSQNLDDEQFF
TRBJ2-7,NA,TRBV11-2,TRBD2,TGTGCCAGCAGCCCGAGGAATGGACTAGCGGGGGGAGTCTGGGTCGAGCAGTACTTC,CASSPRNGLAGGVWVEQYF
TRBJ1-2,NA,TRBV6-1,NA,TGTGCCAGCAGTGTGAACTCAGGGGATGGCTACACCTTC,CASSVNSGDGYTF
TRBJ2-4,NA,TRBV10-2,TRBD2,TGCGCCAGCAGTGAGTCGCTAGCGGGGGGCCTAGCCAAAAACAGTCAGTACTTC,CASSESLAGGLAKNSQYF
TRBJ2-5,NA,TRBV7-8,NA,TGTGCCAGCAGCCCCCGGGGAATTCAGGAGACCCAGTACTTC,CASSPRGIQETQYF